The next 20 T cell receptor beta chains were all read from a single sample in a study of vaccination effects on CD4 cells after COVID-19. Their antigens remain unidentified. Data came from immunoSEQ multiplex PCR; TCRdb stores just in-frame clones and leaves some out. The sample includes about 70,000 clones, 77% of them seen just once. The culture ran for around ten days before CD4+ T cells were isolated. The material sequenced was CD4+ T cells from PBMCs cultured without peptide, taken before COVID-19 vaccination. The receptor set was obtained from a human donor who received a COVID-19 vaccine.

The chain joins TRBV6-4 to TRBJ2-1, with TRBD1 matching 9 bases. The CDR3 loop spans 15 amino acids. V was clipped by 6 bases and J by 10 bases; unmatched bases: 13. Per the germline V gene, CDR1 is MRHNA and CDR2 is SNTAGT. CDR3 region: CASRLTGGPLGEQFF. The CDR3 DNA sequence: TGTGCCAGCAGGCTGACAGGGGGTCCTTTAGGGGAGCAGTTCTTC.

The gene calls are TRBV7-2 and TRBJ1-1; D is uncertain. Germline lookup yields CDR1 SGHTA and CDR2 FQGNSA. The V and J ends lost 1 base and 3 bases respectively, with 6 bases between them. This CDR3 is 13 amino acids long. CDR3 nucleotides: TGTGCCAGCAGCTTAGTCGTGGACACTGAAGCTTTCTTT. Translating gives CASSLVVDTEAFF.

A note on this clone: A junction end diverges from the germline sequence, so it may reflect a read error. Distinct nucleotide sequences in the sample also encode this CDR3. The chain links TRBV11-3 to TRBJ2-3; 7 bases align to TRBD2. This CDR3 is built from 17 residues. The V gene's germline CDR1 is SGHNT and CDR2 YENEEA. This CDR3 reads CASSLRPWRGSGDTQYF. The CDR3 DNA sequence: TGTGCCAGCAGCTTAAGGCCTTGGCGGGGGTCTGGGGATACACAGTATTTT.

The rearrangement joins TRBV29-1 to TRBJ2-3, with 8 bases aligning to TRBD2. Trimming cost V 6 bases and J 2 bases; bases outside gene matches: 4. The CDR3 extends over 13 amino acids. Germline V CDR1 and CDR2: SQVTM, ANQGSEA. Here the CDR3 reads CSVKRGSTDTQYF. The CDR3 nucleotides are TGCAGCGTCAAGCGGGGGTCCACAGATACGCAGTATTTT.

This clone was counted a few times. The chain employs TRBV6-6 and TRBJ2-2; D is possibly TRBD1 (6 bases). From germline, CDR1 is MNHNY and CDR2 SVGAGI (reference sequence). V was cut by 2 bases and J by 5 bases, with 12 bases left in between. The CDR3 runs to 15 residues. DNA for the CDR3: TGTGCCAGCAGTTACGGGAGAGGGGGAACCGGGGAGCTGTTTTTT. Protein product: CASSYGRGGTGELFF.

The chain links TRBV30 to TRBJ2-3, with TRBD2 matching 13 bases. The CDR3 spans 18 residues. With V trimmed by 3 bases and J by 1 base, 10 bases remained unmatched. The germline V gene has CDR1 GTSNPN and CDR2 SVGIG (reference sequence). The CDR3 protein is CAWSATSGGRSGTDTQYF. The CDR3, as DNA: TGTGCCTGGAGCGCGACTAGCGGGGGGCGCTCTGGCACAGATACGCAGTATTTT.

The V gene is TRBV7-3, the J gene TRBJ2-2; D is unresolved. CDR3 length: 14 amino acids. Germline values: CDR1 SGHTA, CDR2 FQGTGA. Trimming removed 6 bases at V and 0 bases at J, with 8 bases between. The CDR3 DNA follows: TGTGCCAGCAGGCCCACAGCGAACACCGGGGAGCTGTTTTTT. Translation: CASRPTANTGELFF.

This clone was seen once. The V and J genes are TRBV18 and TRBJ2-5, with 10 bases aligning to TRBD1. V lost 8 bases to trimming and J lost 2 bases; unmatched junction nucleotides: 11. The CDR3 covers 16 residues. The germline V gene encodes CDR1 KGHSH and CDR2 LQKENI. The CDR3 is CASAGQGTVQQETQYF. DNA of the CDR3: TGTGCCAGCGCGGGACAGGGGACTGTTCAACAAGAGACCCAGTACTTC.

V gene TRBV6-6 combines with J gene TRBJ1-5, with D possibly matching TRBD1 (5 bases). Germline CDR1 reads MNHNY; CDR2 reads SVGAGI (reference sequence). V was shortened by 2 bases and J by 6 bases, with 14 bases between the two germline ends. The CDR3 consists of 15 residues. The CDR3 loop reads CASSYEAGSVQPQHF. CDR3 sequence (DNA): TGTGCCAGCAGTTACGAGGCAGGGAGCGTTCAGCCCCAGCATTTT.

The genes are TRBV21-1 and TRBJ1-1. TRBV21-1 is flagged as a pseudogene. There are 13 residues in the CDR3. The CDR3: CASSKARVAEAFF. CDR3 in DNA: TGTGCCAGCAGCAAAGCCCGGGTAGCTGAAGCTTTCTTT.

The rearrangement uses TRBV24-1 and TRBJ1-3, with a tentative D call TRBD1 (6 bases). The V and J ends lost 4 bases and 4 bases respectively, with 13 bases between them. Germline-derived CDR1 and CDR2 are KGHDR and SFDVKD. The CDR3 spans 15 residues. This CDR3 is CATSDHTGPGNTIYF. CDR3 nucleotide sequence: TGTGCCACCAGTGACCATACAGGGCCCGGAAACACCATATATTTT.

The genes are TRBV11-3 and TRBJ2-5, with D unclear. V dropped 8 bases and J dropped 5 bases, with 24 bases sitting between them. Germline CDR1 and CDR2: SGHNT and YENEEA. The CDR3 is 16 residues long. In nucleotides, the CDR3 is TGTGCCAGCCGCCTAGAAACATTTCATTCTTCGGAGACCCAGTACTTC. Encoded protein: CASRLETFHSSETQYF.

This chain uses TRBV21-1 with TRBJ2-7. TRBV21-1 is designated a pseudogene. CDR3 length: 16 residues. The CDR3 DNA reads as TGTGCCAGCAGCAAAGTACAGGCCAGCGGTTCCTACGAGCAGTACGTC. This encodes CASSKVQASGSYEQYV.

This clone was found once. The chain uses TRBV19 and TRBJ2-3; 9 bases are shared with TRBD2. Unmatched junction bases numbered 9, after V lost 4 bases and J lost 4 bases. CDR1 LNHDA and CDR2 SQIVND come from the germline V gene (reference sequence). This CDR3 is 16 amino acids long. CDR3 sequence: CASSTLGAGGADTQYF. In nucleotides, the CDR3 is TGTGCCAGTAGTACCTTAGGCGCGGGGGGGGCAGATACGCAGTATTTT.

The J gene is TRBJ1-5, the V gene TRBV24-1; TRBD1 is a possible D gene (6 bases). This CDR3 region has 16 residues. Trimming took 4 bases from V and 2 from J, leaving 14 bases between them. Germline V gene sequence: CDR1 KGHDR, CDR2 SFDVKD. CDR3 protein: CATSDQGTLGNQPQHF. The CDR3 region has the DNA TGTGCCACCAGTGACCAAGGGACACTAGGCAATCAGCCCCAGCATTTT.

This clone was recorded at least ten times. The CDR3 DNA is TGTGCCAGTAGTCCCGGGACCCTTGGGGAGACCCAGTACTTC. This encodes CASSPGTLGETQYF. The chain employs TRBV19 and TRBJ2-5; D may match TRBD1 or TRBD2 (5 bases each). The germline V gene encodes CDR1 LNHDA and CDR2 SQIVND (reference sequence). Trimming pared 5 bases from V and 5 bases from J, leaving 15 bases between. This CDR3 is built from 14 residues.

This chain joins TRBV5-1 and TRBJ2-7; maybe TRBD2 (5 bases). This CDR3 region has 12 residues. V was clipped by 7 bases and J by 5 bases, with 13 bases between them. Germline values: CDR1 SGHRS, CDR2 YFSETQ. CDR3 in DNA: TGCGCCAGCGACGGTCCGGGGAACGAGCAGTACGTC. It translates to CASDGPGNEQYV.

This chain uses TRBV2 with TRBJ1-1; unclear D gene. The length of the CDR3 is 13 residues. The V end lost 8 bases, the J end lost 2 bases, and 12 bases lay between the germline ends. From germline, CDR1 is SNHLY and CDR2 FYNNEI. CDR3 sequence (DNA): TGTGCCAGCTCCCCGGAGATTAACACTGAAGCTTTCTTT. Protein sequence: CASSPEINTEAFF.

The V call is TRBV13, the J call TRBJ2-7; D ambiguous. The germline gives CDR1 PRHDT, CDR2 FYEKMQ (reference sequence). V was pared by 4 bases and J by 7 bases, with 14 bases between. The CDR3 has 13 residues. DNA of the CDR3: TGTGCCAGCAGCTACGATCGCGCTACTGAGCAGTACGTC. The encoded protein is CASSYDRATEQYV.

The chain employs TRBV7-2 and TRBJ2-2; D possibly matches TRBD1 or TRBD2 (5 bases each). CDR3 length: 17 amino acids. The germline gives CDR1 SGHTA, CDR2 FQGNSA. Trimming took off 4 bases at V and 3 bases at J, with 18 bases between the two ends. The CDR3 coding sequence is TGTGCCAGCAGCTCCCACCGGGGCCCCGGGGACACCGGGGAGCTGTTTTTT. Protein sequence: CASSSHRGPGDTGELFF.